The sequence of this T cell receptor beta chain was determined in a study of T cells in women clearing cervical HPV infection. Study-level background: Blood came at first lesion visit for cases, post-clearance for controls.

Genomic DNA, averaging 1200 ng per sample, yielded TCR beta CDR3 via immunoSEQ. Repertoires were generated with immunoSEQ multiplex PCR, while TCRdb's copy carries only in-frame clones and drops some. The table counts approximately 26,000 clones; around 10% lies in the top ten. Dot-blot hybridization genotyped cervical HPV amplified with MY09/MY11 PCR. About this clone: Its antigen is unknown. The read gets to within 3 residues of the CDR3 end, and the germline J gene fills in the rest.

Notes on the study in general: Unknown T-cell numbers per sample may underlie the richness differences.

This CDR3 has 14 amino acids. The germline CDR1 and CDR2 sequences are GTSNPN and SVGIG (reference sequence). V lost 2 bases to trimming and J lost 4 bases; unmatched junction nucleotides: 5. V gene TRBV30 combines with J gene TRBJ2-7; TRBD1 aligns across 10 bases. The receptor's source is a woman between 18 and 69 years old with a cervical HPV16 infection that either progressed to CIN3+ or cleared (not recorded which). Sequencing was carried out using blood buffy coat. The CDR3: CAWSLGDRGYEQYF. CDR3 DNA (partial): TGTGCCTGGAGTCTTGGGGACAGGGGATACGAG.